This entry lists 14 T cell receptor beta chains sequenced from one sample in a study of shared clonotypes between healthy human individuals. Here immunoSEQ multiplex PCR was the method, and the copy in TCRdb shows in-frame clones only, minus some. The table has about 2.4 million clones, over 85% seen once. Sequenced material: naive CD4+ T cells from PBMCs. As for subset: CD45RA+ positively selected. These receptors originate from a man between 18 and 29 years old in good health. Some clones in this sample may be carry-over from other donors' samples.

CDR3 nucleotides: TGTGCCAGCAGTTCCCCACGGGGTGGGGGTGGCTACACCTTC. Amino acid sequence: CASSSPRGGGGYTF. The chain couples TRBV28 to TRBJ1-2; tentatively, D is TRBD1 (5 bases). Trimming left V 4 bases short and J 7 bases short, with 16 bases between. The germline CDR1 and CDR2 sequences are MDHEN and SYDVKM. The CDR3 has 14 amino acids.

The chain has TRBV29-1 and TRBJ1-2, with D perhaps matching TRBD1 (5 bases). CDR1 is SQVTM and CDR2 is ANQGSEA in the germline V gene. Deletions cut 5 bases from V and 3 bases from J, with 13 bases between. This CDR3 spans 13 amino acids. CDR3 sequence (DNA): TGCAGCGTTTTTGGGGGAGGGGACTATGGCTACACCTTC. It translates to CSVFGGGDYGYTF.

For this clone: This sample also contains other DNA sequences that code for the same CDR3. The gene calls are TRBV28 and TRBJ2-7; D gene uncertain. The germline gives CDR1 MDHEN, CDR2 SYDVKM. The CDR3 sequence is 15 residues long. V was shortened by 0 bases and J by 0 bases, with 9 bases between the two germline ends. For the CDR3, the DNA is TGTGCCAGCAGTTTATGGGCCACGAGCTCCTACGAGCAGTACTTC. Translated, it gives CASSLWATSSYEQYF.

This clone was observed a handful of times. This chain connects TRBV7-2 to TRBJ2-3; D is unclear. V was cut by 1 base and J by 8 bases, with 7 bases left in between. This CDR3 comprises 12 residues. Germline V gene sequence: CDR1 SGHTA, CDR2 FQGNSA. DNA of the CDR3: TGTGCCAGCAGCTTAGAAGTGGGTACGCAGTATTTT. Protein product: CASSLEVGTQYF.

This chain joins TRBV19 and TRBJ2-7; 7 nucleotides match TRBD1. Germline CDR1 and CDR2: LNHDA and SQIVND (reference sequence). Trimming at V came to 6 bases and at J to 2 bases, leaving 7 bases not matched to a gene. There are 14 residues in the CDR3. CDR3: CASSSPGQPYEQYF. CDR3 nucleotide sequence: TGTGCCAGTAGCTCTCCGGGACAGCCCTACGAGCAGTACTTC.

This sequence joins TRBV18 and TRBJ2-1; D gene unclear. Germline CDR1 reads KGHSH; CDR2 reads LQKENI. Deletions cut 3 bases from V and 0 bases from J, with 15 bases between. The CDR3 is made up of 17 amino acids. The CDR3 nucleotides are TGTGCCAGCTCACCCTTCCTCCCCTTGGGCTCCTACAATGAGCAGTTCTTC. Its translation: CASSPFLPLGSYNEQFF.

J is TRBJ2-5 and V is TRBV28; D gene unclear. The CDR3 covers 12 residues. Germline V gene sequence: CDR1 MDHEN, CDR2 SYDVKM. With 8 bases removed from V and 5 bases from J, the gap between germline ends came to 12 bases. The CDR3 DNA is TGTGCCAGCCTAGGATCTGGGGAGACCCAGTACTTC. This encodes CASLGSGETQYF.

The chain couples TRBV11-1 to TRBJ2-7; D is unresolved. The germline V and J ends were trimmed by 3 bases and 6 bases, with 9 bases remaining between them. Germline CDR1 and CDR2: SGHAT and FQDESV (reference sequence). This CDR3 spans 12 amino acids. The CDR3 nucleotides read TGTGCCAGCAGCTTCGAGGTGGGCGAGCAGTACTTC. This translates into CASSFEVGEQYF.

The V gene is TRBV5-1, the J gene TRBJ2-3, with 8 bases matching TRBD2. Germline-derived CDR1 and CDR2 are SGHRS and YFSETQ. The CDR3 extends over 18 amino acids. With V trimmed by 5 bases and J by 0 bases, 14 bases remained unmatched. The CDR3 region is CASSPGRAGLTSTDTQYF. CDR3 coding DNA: TGCGCCAGCAGTCCCGGGAGGGCAGGGCTAACTAGCACAGATACGCAGTATTTT.

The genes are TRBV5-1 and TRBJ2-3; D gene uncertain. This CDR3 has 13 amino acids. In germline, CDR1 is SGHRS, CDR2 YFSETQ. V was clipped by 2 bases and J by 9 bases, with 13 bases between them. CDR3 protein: CASSFESQNTQYF. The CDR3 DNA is TGCGCCAGCAGCTTTGAAAGCCAGAACACGCAGTATTTT. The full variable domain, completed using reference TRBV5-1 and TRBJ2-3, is KAGVTQTPRYLIKTRGQQVTLSCSPISGHRSVSWYQQTPGQGLQFLFEYFSETQRNKGNFPGRFSGRQFSNSRSEMNVSTLELGDSALYLCASSFESQNTQYFGPGTRLTVL.

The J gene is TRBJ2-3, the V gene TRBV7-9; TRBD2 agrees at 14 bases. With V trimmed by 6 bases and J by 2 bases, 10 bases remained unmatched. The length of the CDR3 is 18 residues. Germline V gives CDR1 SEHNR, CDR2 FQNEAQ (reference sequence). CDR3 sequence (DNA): TGTGCCAGCAGGGGACTAGCGGGAGACCGTAAAACCACAGATACGCAGTATTTT. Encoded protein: CASRGLAGDRKTTDTQYF. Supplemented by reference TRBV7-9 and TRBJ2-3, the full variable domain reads DTGVSQNPRHKITKRGQNVTFRCDPISEHNRLYWYRQTLGQGPEFLTYFQNEAQLEKSRLLSDRFSAERPKGSFSTLEIQRTEQGDSAMYLCASRGLAGDRKTTDTQYFGPGTRLTVL.

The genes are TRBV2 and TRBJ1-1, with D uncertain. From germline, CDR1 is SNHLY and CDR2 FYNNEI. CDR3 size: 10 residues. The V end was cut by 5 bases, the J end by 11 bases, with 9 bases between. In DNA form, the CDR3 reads TGTGCCAGCAGTAGAGTGGTGGCTTTCTTT. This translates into CASSRVVAFF. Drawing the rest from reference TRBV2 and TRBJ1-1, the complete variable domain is EPEVTQTPSHQVTQMGQEVILRCVPISNHLYFYWYRQILGQKVEFLVSFYNNEISEKSEIFDDQFSVERPDGSNFTLKIRSTKLEDSAMYFCASSRVVAFFGQGTRLTVV.

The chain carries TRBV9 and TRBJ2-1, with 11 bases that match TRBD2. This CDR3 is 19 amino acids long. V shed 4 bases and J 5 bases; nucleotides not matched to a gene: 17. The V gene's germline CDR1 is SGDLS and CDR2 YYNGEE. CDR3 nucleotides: TGTGCCAGCAGCACGAGGGCCATAGCGGGAGGGCCGGATAACAATGAGCAGTTCTTC. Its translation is CASSTRAIAGGPDNNEQFF.

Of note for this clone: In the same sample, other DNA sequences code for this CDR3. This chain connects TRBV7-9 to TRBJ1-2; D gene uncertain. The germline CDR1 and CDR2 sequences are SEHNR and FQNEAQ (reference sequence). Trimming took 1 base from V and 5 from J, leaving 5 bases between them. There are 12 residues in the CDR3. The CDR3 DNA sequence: TGTGCCAGCAGCTTAGTCAGTTATGGCTACACCTTC. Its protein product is CASSLVSYGYTF.